Below are 30 T cell receptor beta chains sequenced from a single sample in a study of T-cell memory formation after mild COVID-19. TCRdb independently ran MiXCR on the 5' RACE reads; one entry per CDR3 protein. Of about 360,000 distinct CDR3 sequences in the sample, approximately 15% were seen once. The sequenced material came from PBMCs or a T cell subset sorted from them (not recorded which). All receptors derive from a man younger than 30 who had mild COVID-19 (a few samples of this study predate the infection). Cell type and time point are not known.

This clonotype occurred many times. This chain links TRBV7-9 with TRBJ2-1; D perhaps matches TRBD2 (6 bases). The CDR3 extends over 16 amino acids. The germline V gene has CDR1 SEHNR and CDR2 FQNEAQ (reference sequence). V was pared by 2 bases and J by 0 bases, with 11 bases between. The CDR3 region has the DNA TGTGCCAGCAGCTTATCGCTAGCGAGCTCCTACAATGAGCAGTTCTTC. Protein: CASSLSLASSYNEQFF.

This clonotype was seen many times. V usage is TRBV5-1 and J usage is TRBJ2-2; D gene unclear. V shed 4 bases and J shed 1 base, with 8 bases lying between them. Germline lookup yields CDR1 SGHRS and CDR2 YFSETQ. This CDR3 is 14 amino acids long. CDR3 DNA sequence: TGCGCCAGCAGCATCAAACTGAACACCGGGGAGCTGTTTTTT. Protein sequence: CASSIKLNTGELFF.

There are a few counts of this clonotype. V gene TRBV2 combines with J gene TRBJ1-5; 7 bases are a match to TRBD1. The CDR3 loop spans 14 amino acids. Germline V gene lookup returns CDR1 SNHLY and CDR2 FYNNEI. Unmatched junction bases numbered 3, after V lost 5 bases and J lost 2 bases. As DNA, the CDR3 is TGTGCCAGCAGTAAGGGGACAGGCAATCAGCCCCAGCATTTT. Encoded protein: CASSKGTGNQPQHF.

The table lists this clonotype with a few counts. For the CDR3, the DNA is TGTGCCACCAGCAGAGAAGGACAGGGGGTATACAATGAGCAGTTCTTC. It yields the protein CATSREGQGVYNEQFF. V is TRBV15 and J is TRBJ2-1; 10 bases align to TRBD1. The CDR3 is 16 residues long. V gave up 0 bases and J gave up 4 bases; unmatched junction bases: 3. CDR1 is LNHNV and CDR2 is YYDKDF in the germline V gene (reference sequence).

This clonotype was observed a handful of times. The chain links TRBV20-1 to TRBJ1-3; tentatively, D is TRBD1 (6 bases). Germline CDR1 reads DFQATT; CDR2 reads SNEGSKA (reference sequence). V was pared by 5 bases and J by 0 bases, with 20 bases between. This CDR3 is 17 amino acids long. DNA of the CDR3: TGCAGTGCTCCCGACCGAGTGGGGGGCGTCTCTGGAAACACCATATATTTT. Protein: CSAPDRVGGVSGNTIYF.

As to this clonotype: Possible read error: a much larger clone is one base away. The V and J genes are TRBV12-3 or TRBV12-4 and TRBJ1-1; D is ambiguous. The CDR3 contains 13 residues. V was trimmed by 9 bases and J by 4 bases, leaving 15 bases between them. The CDR3 here is CARSRGWGTEAFF. The CDR3 DNA is TGTGCCAGGAGCCGTGGGTGGGGCACTGAAGCTTTCTTT.

The chain combines TRBV24-1 with TRBJ1-2, with a weak D call TRBD1 (6 bases). V gave up 11 bases and J gave up 4 bases, with 13 bases separating them. This CDR3 has 12 residues. CDR1 and CDR2 from the germline V gene are KGHDR and SFDVKD. The CDR3 DNA is TGTGCCATCGGGGGGGGCCCCTATGGCTACACCTTC. Translating it yields CAIGGGPYGYTF.

The sample holds a few counts of this clonotype. The genes are TRBV4-2 and TRBJ2-5, with 7 nucleotides matching TRBD2. Unmatched junction bases numbered 17, after V lost 8 bases and J lost 5 bases. CDR1 and CDR2 (germline): LGHNA, YNFKEQ. CDR3 length equals 16 residues. CDR3: CASSAKGAGYSETQYF. For the CDR3, the DNA is TGTGCCAGCTCAGCCAAGGGAGCGGGGTACTCGGAGACCCAGTACTTC.

This clonotype was counted between two and nine times. This chain uses TRBV29-1 with TRBJ2-7; 9 positions match TRBD1. CDR1 and CDR2 (germline): SQVTM, ANQGSEA. The V and J ends lost 6 bases and 5 bases, in that order; junction bases with no gene match: 5. This CDR3 region has 12 residues. DNA for the CDR3: TGCAGCGTCGACGGACAGGGGAACGAGCAGTACTTC. Residues: CSVDGQGNEQYF.

V and J are TRBV11-2 and TRBJ2-7; possibly TRBD1 or TRBD2 for D (5 bases each). V lost 5 bases and J 6 bases, leaving 11 bases between the germline ends. Germline V gene sequence: CDR1 SGHAT, CDR2 FQNNGV. The CDR3 extends over 12 amino acids. CDR3 nucleotide sequence: TGTGCCAGCAGCCCGGGACGTATCGAGCAGTACTTC. Translation gives CASSPGRIEQYF. The complete variable domain, with remaining parts taken from reference TRBV11-2 and TRBJ2-7, reads EAGVAQSPRYKIIEKRQSVAFWCNPISGHATLYWYQQILGQGPKLLIQFQNNGVVDDSQLPKDRFSAERLKGVDSTLKIQPAKLEDSAVYLCASSPGRIEQYFGPGTRLTVT.

In its sample, this clonotype was seen a few times. The V and J genes are TRBV5-6 and TRBJ1-6, with 9 bases aligning to TRBD1. The germline V gene has CDR1 SGHDT and CDR2 YYEEEE. This CDR3 has 17 amino acids. V shed 4 bases and J 7 bases; nucleotides not matched to a gene: 12. The CDR3 sequence: CASSHPGLQGANSPLHF. The CDR3, as DNA: TGTGCCAGCAGCCACCCGGGGCTACAGGGGGCGAATTCACCCCTCCACTTT.

The rearrangement links TRBV7-9 to TRBJ2-3; TRBD1 might be the D (5 bases). Trimming left V 0 bases short and J 2 bases short, with 12 bases between. The CDR3 runs to 16 residues. Germline V CDR1 and CDR2: SEHNR, FQNEAQ (reference sequence). The CDR3 region is CASSLAGRGNTDTQYF. CDR3 DNA sequence: TGTGCCAGCAGCTTAGCAGGAAGGGGAAACACAGATACGCAGTATTTT.

This clonotype turned up a few times. The chain recombines TRBV12-3 or TRBV12-4 with TRBJ2-6; no clear D. This CDR3 is 14 amino acids long. V was cut by 6 bases and J by 0 bases, with 6 bases left in between. The CDR3 is CASRGFSGANVLTF. In nucleotides, the CDR3 is TGTGCCAGCAGGGGGTTCTCTGGGGCCAACGTCCTGACTTTC.

This clonotype was picked up a small number of times. CDR3 amino acids: CASRLAGGLRNEQFF. CDR3 coding DNA: TGTGCCAGCAGACTAGCGGGGGGTCTGAGGAATGAGCAGTTCTTC. The chain recombines TRBV2 with TRBJ2-1; TRBD2 aligns across 12 bases. Germline values: CDR1 SNHLY, CDR2 FYNNEI. The CDR3 totals 15 residues. With V trimmed by 6 bases and J by 7 bases, 7 bases remained unmatched.

The table lists this clonotype with many counts. V is TRBV5-1 and J is TRBJ2-7; perhaps TRBD2 as D (8 bases). Trimming cost V 0 bases and J 3 bases, with 19 bases left between them. Germline V gives CDR1 SGHRS, CDR2 YFSETQ. This CDR3 contains 17 residues. The CDR3 sequence is CASSLVREGQTIYEQYF. The CDR3, as DNA: TGCGCCAGCAGCTTGGTTCGGGAGGGACAGACAATCTACGAGCAGTACTTC.

This chain uses TRBV7-2 with TRBJ2-3, with D perhaps TRBD2 (7 bases). This CDR3 contains 19 residues. V lost 2 bases and J lost 2, with 23 bases in between. Germline assignment: CDR1 SGHTA and CDR2 FQGNSA. The CDR3 reads CASSLLFSAVGGATDTQYF. The DNA of the CDR3 is TGTGCCAGCAGCTTATTATTCTCGGCTGTAGGGGGGGCCACAGATACGCAGTATTTT.

V usage is TRBV20-1 and J usage is TRBJ1-2; D might be TRBD1 (5 bases). Germline V gene sequence: CDR1 DFQATT, CDR2 SNEGSKA (reference sequence). CDR3 length: 11 amino acids. The ends were cut back, 5 bases at V and 5 bases at J, with 9 bases in the middle. CDR3: CSAFGGYGYTF. The CDR3 DNA sequence: TGCAGTGCTTTCGGGGGGTATGGCTACACCTTC.

This clonotype has just a few counts. The gene calls are TRBV7-2 and TRBJ2-3; the match to TRBD2 covers 8 bases. The CDR3 is made up of 16 amino acids. Germline trimming cut 0 bases from V and 3 bases from J; bases unmatched to any gene: 5. Germline-derived CDR1 and CDR2 are SGHTA and FQGNSA. CDR3 nucleotide sequence: TGTGCCAGCAGCTTAGCTTCGGGGGGGCGGACAGATACGCAGTATTTT. It is translated as CASSLASGGRTDTQYF.

This clonotype was seen a handful of times. This chain joins TRBV4-3 and TRBJ2-5; D tentatively fits TRBD1 or TRBD2 (5 bases each). This CDR3 region has 17 residues. V gave up 0 bases and J gave up 4 bases, with 18 bases separating them. Germline V gives CDR1 LGHNA, CDR2 YSLEER. Here the CDR3 DNA reads TGCGCCAGCAGCCAAGAACGGGCAGGGACGCACGGAGAGACCCAGTACTTC. The encoded protein is CASSQERAGTHGETQYF.

The rearrangement links TRBV25-1 to TRBJ2-1; 7 nucleotides match TRBD1. CDR1 is MGHDK, CDR2 SYGVNS, per germline. V lost 4 bases, J lost 8 bases, and 5 bases stayed unmatched. This CDR3 has 13 residues. In DNA form, the CDR3 reads TGTGCCAGCAGTGTTGGCGGACAGGATGAGCAGTTCTTC. This translates into CASSVGGQDEQFF.

This clonotype was picked up many times. This chain uses TRBV7-8 with TRBJ1-2; D is unresolved. From germline, CDR1 is SGHVS and CDR2 FQNEAQ. V lost 0 bases and J 7 bases, leaving 15 bases between the germline ends. The CDR3 runs to 15 residues. CDR3 amino acids: CASSLAIEFRAGYTF. CDR3 in DNA: TGTGCCAGCAGCTTAGCAATTGAATTCCGGGCTGGCTACACCTTC.

In DNA form, the CDR3 reads TGTGCCAGCAGTTTAGCGCGGGGCAGTGCGAACACTGAAGCTTTCTTT. As protein: CASSLARGSANTEAFF. The chain combines TRBV12-3 or TRBV12-4 with TRBJ1-1, with TRBD1 as a possible D gene (5 bases). The CDR3 loop spans 16 amino acids. Trimming cost V 0 bases and J 1 base, with 12 bases left between them.

This clonotype was seen a few times. The genes are TRBV7-8 and TRBJ2-1; 10 positions agree with TRBD2. Germline CDR1 reads SGHVS; CDR2 reads FQNEAQ. With 4 bases clipped from V and 6 bases from J, the junction kept 12 bases outside the gene matches. There are 17 residues in the CDR3. CDR3 bases: TGTGCCAGCAGCTCGTTTAGCGGGGGGCCCGCCCCCAATGAGCAGTTCTTC. This codes for CASSSFSGGPAPNEQFF.

On this clonotype itself: With a much larger clone just one base away, this may be a read error. The genes are TRBV24-1 and TRBJ2-2; no clear D gene. The CDR3 length is 12 residues. The germline V gene has CDR1 KGHDR and CDR2 SFDVKD. In DNA form, the CDR3 reads TGTGCCACCAGTGTAAACACCTGGGAGCTGTTTTTT. Its translation: CATSVNTWELFF.

This clonotype was counted between two and nine times. This chain uses TRBV6-2 or TRBV6-3 with TRBJ2-7; TRBD1 matches 7 bases. The CDR3 spans 15 residues. Germline loops: CDR1 MNHEY, CDR2 SVGEGT. J was trimmed by 6 bases and V by 3 bases; bases with no gene match: 11. The CDR3: CASSYQDRVVGEQYF. The CDR3 coding sequence is TGTGCCAGCAGTTATCAAGACAGGGTGGTCGGCGAGCAGTACTTC.

The chain links TRBV5-1 to TRBJ2-1; D possibly corresponds to TRBD2 (7 bases). Germline CDR1 reads SGHRS; CDR2 reads YFSETQ. Trimming cost V 0 bases and J 4 bases, with 14 bases left between them. The length of the CDR3 is 16 residues. In nucleotides, the CDR3 is TGCGCCAGCAGCTTGGATGCCGGGGGGACATACAATGAGCAGTTCTTC. Encoded protein: CASSLDAGGTYNEQFF.

This clonotype was seen many times. This chain uses TRBV20-1 with TRBJ2-2; no reliable D call. With 2 bases removed from V and 4 bases from J, the gap between germline ends came to 8 bases. The CDR3 loop spans 13 amino acids. CDR1 and CDR2 (germline): DFQATT, SNEGSKA (reference sequence). CDR3 protein: CSARPLSTGELFF. The CDR3 DNA reads as TGCAGTGCTAGACCCCTCAGCACCGGGGAGCTGTTTTTT.

Notes on this clonotype: A much more abundant neighbour one base away suggests this may be a read error. The J gene is TRBJ2-3, the V gene TRBV7-2; a weak D match, TRBD2 (5 bases). Germline CDR1 and CDR2: SGHTA and FQGNSA. This CDR3 has 11 residues. Trimming took 5 bases from V and 7 from J, leaving 7 bases between them. For the CDR3, the DNA is TGTGCCAGCAGCCCGGGAAATACGCAGTATTTT. It codes for CASSPGNTQYF.

This clonotype was picked up many times. The V gene is TRBV18, the J gene TRBJ2-3; D remains unclear. V was cut by 2 bases and J by 3 bases, with 6 bases left in between. This CDR3 is built from 13 residues. The V gene's germline CDR1 is KGHSH and CDR2 LQKENI. The DNA for the CDR3 is TGTGCCAGCTCACCATCCCAGACAGATACGCAGTATTTT. This gives the protein CASSPSQTDTQYF.

This clonotype was seen more than once but under ten times. The V gene is TRBV30, the J gene TRBJ1-2, with D unclear. In germline, CDR1 is GTSNPN, CDR2 SVGIG (reference sequence). The CDR3 runs to 15 residues. The V end was cut by 0 bases, the J end by 4 bases, with 15 bases between. DNA of the CDR3: TGTGCCTGGAGTGTTCGTTGGGTGTTCCCCTATGGCTACACCTTC. This sequence encodes CAWSVRWVFPYGYTF.